This TCR beta chain was documented in a study of blood T cell repertoires in COVID-19. Study at large: The United States, Italy and Spain provided the acute and convalescent COVID-19 samples.

Seattle researchers signed up patients amid active infection and tracked them longitudinally. This clone was seen only a few times. As handled by the study authors: Scientists estimated how many nucleated cells there were by amplifying reference gene primers. Clones were sequenced by immunoSEQ multiplex PCR, and TCRdb holds only the in-frame ones, with some missing. That table supplies the V and J calls and clone size; D and trimming were determined from the DNA. This table has fewer than 350,000 clones, about 90% appearing once. CDR3 length equals 16 residues. Germline values: CDR1 SGHRS, CDR2 YFSETQ. The junction had 11 bases not matched to a gene; V was cut back by 4 bases and J by 5 bases.

The J gene is TRBJ1-2, the V gene TRBV5-1, with 10 bases that match TRBD1. The receptor was isolated from a woman aged 30 to 39 with COVID-19, enrolled during active disease. Specimen: peripheral blood. As DNA, the CDR3 is TGCGCCAGCAGCCAAGGACAGGGGGGCCTCCGGTATGGCTACACCTTC. It codes for CASSQGQGGLRYGYTF.